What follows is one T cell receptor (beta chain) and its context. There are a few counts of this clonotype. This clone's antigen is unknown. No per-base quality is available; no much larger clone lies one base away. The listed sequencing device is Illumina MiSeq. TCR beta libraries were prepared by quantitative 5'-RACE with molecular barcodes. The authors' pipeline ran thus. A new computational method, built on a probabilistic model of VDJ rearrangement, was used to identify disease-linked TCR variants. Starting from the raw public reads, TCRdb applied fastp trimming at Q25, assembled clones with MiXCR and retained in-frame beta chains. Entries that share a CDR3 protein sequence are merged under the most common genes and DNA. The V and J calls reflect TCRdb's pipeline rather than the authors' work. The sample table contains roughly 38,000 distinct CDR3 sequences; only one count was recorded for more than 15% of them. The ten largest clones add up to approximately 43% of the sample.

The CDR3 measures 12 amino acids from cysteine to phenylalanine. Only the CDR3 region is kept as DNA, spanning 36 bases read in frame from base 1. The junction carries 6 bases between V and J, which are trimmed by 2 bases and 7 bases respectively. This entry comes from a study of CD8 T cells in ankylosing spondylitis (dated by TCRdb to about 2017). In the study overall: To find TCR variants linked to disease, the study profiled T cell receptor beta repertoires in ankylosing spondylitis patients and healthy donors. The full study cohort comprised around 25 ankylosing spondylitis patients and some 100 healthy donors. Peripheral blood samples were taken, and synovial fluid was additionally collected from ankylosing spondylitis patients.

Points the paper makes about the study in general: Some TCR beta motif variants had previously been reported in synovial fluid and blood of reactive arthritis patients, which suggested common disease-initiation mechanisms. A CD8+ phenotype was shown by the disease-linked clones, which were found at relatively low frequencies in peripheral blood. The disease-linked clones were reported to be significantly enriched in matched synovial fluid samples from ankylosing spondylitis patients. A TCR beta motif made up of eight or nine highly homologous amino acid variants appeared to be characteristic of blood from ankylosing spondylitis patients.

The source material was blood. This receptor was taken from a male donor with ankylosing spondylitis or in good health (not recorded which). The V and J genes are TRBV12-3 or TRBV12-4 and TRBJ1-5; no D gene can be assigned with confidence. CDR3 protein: CASSLQEQPQHF. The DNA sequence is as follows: TGTGCCAGCAGTTTACAGGAGCAGCCCCAGCATTTT.